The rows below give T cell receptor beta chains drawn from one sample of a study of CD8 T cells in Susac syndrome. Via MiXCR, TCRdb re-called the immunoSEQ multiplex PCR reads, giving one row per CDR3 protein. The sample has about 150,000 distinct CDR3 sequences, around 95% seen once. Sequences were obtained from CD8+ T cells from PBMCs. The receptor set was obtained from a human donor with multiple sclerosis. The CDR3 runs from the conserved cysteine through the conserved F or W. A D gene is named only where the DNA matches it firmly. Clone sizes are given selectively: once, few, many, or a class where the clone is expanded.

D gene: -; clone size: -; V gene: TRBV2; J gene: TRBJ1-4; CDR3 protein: CASGRNLATNEKLFF; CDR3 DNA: TGTGCCAGCGGCAGGAACCTCGCAACTAATGAAAAACTGTTTTTT
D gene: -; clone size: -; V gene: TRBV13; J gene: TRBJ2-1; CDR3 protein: CASSTRQDYSYNEQFF; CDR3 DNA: TGTGCCAGCAGCACAAGACAGGACTACTCCTACAATGAGCAGTTCTTC
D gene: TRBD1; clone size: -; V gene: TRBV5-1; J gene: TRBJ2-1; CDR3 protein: CASRSTGTAYNEQFF; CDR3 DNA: TGCGCCAGCAGGTCGACCGGGACAGCTTACAATGAGCAGTTCTTC
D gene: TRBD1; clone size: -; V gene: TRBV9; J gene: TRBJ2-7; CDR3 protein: CASSVGQGLSYEQYF; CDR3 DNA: TGTGCCAGCAGCGTTGGACAGGGGCTCTCCTACGAGCAGTACTTC
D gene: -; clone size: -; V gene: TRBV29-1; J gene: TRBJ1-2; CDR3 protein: CSVRALNYGYTF; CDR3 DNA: TGCAGCGTTCGGGCCCTTAACTATGGCTACACCTTC
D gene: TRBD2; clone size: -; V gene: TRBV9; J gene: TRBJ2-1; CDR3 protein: CASSAWGRGGYNEQFF; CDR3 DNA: TGTGCCAGCAGCGCCTGGGGGCGGGGGGGCTACAATGAGCAGTTCTTC
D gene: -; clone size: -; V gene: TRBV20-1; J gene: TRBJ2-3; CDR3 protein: CSALGPQTDTQYF; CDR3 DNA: TGCAGTGCACTCGGGCCTCAGACAGATACGCAGTATTTT
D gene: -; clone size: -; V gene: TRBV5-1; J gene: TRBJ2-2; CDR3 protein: CASSLEPGHLLRANTGELFF; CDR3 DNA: TGCGCCAGCAGCTTGGAACCTGGCCACCTACTCCGCGCGAACACCGGGGAGCTGTTTTTT
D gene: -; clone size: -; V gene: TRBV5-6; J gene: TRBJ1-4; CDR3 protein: CASTSATGPNEKLFF; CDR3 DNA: TGTGCCAGCACATCTGCTACAGGGCCAAATGAAAAACTGTTTTTT
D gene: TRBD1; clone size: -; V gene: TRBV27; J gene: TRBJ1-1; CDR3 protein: CASRDRGMNTEAFF; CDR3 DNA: TGTGCCAGCAGGGACAGGGGTATGAACACTGAAGCTTTCTTT
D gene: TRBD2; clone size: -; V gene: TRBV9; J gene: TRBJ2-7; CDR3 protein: CASSVGLAGYEQYF; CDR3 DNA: TGTGCCAGCAGCGTAGGACTAGCGGGATACGAGCAGTACTTC
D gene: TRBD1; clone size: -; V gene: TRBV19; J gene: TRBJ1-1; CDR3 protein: CASGDSLLEAFF; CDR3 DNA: TGTGCCAGCGGGGACAGTCTTTTAGAAGCTTTCTTT
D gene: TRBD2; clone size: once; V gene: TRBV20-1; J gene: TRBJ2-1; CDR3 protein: CSAQRLAGGTYNEQFF; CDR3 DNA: TGCAGTGCTCAGAGACTAGCGGGGGGGACATACAATGAGCAGTTCTTC
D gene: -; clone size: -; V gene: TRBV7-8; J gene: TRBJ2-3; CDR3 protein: CASSLLIADTQYF; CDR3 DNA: TGTGCCAGCAGCTTATTGATAGCTGATACGCAGTATTTT
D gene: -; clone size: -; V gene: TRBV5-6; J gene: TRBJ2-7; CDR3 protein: CASSLGPLGQYF; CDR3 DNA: TGTGCCAGCAGCTTGGGGCCCTTGGGGCAGTACTTC
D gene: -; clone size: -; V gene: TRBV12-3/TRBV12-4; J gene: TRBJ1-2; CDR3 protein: CASSLQGYGYTF; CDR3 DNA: TGTGCCAGCAGTCTCCAGGGGTATGGCTACACCTTC
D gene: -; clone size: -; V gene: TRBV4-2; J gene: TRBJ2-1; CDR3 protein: CASSQGAPPGQFF; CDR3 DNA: TGTGCCAGCAGCCAAGGTGCCCCCCCCGGGCAGTTCTTC
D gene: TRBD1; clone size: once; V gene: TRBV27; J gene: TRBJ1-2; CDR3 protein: CASSLSITGGDYGYTF; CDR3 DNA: TGTGCCAGCAGTTTATCGATTACAGGGGGCGACTATGGCTACACCTTC
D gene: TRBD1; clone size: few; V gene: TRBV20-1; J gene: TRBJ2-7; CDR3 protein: CSATQTGKTYEQYF; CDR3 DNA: TGCAGTGCCACCCAGACAGGGAAAACCTACGAGCAGTACTTC
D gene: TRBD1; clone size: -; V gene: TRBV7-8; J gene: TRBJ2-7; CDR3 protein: CASSLADRIDSYEQYF; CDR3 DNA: TGTGCCAGCAGCTTAGCGGACAGGATCGATTCCTACGAGCAGTACTTC
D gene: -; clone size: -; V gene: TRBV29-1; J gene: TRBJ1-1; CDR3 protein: CSVVDGTEAFF; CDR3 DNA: TGCAGCGTTGTGGACGGCACTGAAGCTTTCTTT
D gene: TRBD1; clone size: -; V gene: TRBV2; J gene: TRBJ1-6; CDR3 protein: CASRPQGAPRDSPLHF; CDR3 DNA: TGTGCCAGCAGACCCCAGGGGGCACCCAGAGATTCACCCCTCCACTTT
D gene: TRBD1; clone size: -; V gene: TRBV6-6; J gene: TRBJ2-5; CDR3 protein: CASSRSLSPTGTGDF; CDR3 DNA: TGTGCCAGCAGCCGCTCCCTATCCCCTACCGGGACAGGGGACTTC
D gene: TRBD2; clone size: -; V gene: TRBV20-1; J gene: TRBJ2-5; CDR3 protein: CSAYSGTSEETQYF; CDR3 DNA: TGCAGTGCCTACTCCGGGACTAGTGAAGAGACCCAGTACTTC
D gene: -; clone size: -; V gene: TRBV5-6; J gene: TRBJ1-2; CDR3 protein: CASSLARGTSYGYTF; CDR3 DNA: TGTGCCAGCAGCTTGGCCCGGGGCACCAGCTATGGCTACACCTTC
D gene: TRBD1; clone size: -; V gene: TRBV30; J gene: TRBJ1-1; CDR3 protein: CAWSDLDRGPATEAFF; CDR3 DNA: TGTGCCTGGAGTGACCTGGACAGGGGCCCGGCGACTGAAGCTTTCTTT
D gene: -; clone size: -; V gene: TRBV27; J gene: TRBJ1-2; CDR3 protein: CASSYANNYGYTF; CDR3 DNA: TGTGCCAGCAGTTACGCTAATAACTATGGCTACACCTTC
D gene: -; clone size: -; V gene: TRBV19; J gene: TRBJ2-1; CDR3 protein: CASSSGRWHEQFF; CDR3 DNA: TGTGCCAGTAGTAGTGGACGGTGGCATGAGCAGTTCTTC
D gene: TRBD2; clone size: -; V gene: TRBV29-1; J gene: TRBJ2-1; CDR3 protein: CSVGAGGPQDEQFF; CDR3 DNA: TGCAGCGTGGGAGCGGGGGGGCCTCAGGATGAGCAGTTCTTC
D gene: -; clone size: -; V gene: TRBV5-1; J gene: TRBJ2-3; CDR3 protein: CASSSLSDTDTQYF; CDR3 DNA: TGCGCCAGCAGCTCCTTGAGCGATACAGATACGCAGTATTTT
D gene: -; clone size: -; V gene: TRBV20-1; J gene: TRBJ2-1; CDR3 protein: CSARDLLGAYNEQFF; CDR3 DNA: TGCAGTGCTAGAGATCTATTGGGGGCGTACAATGAGCAGTTCTTC
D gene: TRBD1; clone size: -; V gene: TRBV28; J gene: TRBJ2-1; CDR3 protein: CASSNVPGQGPDEQFF; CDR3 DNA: TGTGCCAGCAGTAACGTCCCGGGACAGGGTCCGGATGAGCAGTTCTTC
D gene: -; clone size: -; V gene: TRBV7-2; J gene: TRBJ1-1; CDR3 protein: CASSIRRGNTEAFF; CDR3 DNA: TGTGCCAGCAGCATAAGACGGGGGAACACTGAAGCTTTCTTT
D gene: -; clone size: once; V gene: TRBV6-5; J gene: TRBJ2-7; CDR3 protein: CASSYPDLYEQYF; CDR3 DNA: TGTGCCAGCAGTTACCCCGATCTGTACGAGCAGTACTTC
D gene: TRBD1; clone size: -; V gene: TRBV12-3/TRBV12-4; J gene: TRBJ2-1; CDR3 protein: CASSPGQIYNEQFF; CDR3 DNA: TGTGCCAGCAGCCCGGGACAGATCTACAATGAGCAGTTCTTC
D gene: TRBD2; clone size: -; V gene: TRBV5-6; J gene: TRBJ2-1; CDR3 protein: CASSRGLVAYEQFF; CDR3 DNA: TGTGCCAGCAGCAGGGGACTAGTAGCATATGAGCAGTTCTTC
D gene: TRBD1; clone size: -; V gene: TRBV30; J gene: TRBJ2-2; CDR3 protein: CAWSTGGYTGELFF; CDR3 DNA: TGTGCCTGGAGTACAGGGGGCTACACCGGGGAGCTGTTTTTT
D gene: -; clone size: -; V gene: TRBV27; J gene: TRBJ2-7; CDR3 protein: CASSLSLSYEQYF; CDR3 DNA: TGTGCCAGCAGTTTATCTTTGAGCTACGAGCAGTACTTC
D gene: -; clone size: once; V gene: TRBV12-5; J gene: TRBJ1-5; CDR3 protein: CASVAGDSNQPQHF; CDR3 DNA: TGTGCTAGTGTTGCAGGGGATAGCAATCAGCCCCAGCATTTT
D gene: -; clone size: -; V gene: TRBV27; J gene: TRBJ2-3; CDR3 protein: CASSLAPASKSDTQYF; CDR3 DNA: TGTGCCAGCAGTTTGGCACCGGCTAGCAAATCAGATACGCAGTATTTT
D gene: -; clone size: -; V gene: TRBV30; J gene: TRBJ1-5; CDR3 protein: CAWRAGWSSNQPQHF; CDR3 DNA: TGTGCCTGGAGAGCGGGATGGAGCAGCAATCAGCCCCAGCATTTT
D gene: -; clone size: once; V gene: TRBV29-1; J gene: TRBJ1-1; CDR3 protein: CSVDQGNTEAFF; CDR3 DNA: TGCAGCGTTGATCAGGGAAATACTGAAGCTTTCTTT
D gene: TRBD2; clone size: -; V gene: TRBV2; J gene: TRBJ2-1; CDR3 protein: CASSDGTSGAGSSYNEQFF; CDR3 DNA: TGTGCCAGCAGTGATGGGACTAGCGGTGCTGGTAGCTCCTACAATGAGCAGTTCTTC
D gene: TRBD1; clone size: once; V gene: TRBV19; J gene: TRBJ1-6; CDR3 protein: CASSPTGPDSPLHF; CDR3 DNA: TGTGCCAGTAGTCCGACAGGGCCCGATTCACCCCTCCACTTT
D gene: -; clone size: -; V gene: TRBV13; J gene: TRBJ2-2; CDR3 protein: CASSYRTGELFF; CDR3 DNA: TGTGCCAGCAGCTACCGCACCGGGGAGCTGTTTTTT
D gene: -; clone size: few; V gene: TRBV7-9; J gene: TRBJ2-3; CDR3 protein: CASSLEGPTDTQYF; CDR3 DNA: TGTGCCAGCAGCTTAGAGGGGCCGACAGATACGCAGTATTTT
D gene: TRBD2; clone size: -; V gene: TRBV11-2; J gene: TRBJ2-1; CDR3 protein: CATSSGGAREQFF; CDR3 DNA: TGTGCCACCTCTAGCGGGGGGGCCCGTGAGCAGTTCTTC
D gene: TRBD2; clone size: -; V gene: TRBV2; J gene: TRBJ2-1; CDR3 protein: CASRVSGGSSYNEQFF; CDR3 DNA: TGTGCCAGCAGGGTTAGCGGGGGTAGCTCCTACAATGAGCAGTTCTTC
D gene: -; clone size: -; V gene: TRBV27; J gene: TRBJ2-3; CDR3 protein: CASSFGSSTDTQYF; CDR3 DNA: TGTGCCAGCAGTTTTGGGTCGAGCACAGATACGCAGTATTTT
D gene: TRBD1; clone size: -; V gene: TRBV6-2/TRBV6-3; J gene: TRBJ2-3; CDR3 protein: CASSPIGQDRSTDTQYF; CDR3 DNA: TGTGCCAGCAGCCCGATCGGACAGGATCGCAGCACAGATACGCAGTATTTT
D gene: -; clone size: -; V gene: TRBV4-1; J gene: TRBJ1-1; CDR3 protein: CASSRQAGNTEAFF; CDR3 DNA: TGCGCCAGCAGTCGACAGGCGGGGAACACTGAAGCTTTCTTT
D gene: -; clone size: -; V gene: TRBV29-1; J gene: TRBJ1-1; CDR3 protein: CSVEIGTEAFF; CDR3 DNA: TGCAGCGTTGAAATTGGCACTGAAGCTTTCTTT
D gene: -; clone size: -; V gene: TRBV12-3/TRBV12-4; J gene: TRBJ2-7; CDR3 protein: CASSLSGSSYEQYF; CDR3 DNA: TGTGCCAGCAGTTTATCGGGAAGCTCCTACGAGCAGTACTTC
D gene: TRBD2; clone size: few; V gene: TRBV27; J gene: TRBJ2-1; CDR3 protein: CASSPSGAYNEQFF; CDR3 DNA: TGTGCCAGCAGCCCTAGCGGGGCCTACAATGAGCAGTTCTTC